The clone carrying this T cell receptor beta chain turned up a few times. Its antigen is unknown. Making the TCR beta libraries involved quantitative 5'-RACE with molecular barcodes. MiXCR was run by TCRdb on the 5' RACE reads, yielding one entry per CDR3 protein. The sample has about 460,000 distinct CDR3 sequences, roughly 5.3% seen once; the top ten hold roughly 3.5%. The data belong to a study of CD8 T cells in ankylosing spondylitis. Study findings and constraints: Blood from ankylosing spondylitis patients appeared to carry a characteristic roughly eight-variant TCR beta motif. The disease-linked clones had a CD8+ phenotype and low blood frequencies.

Trimming cost V 0 bases and J 6 bases, with 12 bases left between them. The CDR3 spans 16 residues. Germline assignment: CDR1 SGHTA and CDR2 FQGNSA. This rearrangement joins TRBV7-2 to TRBJ1-6; a weak D match, TRBD1 (5 bases). The sequence came from a male donor with ankylosing spondylitis. Specimen: blood, either unsorted or a sorted T cell fraction (not recorded which). The CDR3 DNA reads TGTGCCAGCAGCTTAGCCAGGTTGGGGGGTAATTCACCCCTCCACTTT. Its protein product is CASSLARLGGNSPLHF. The whole variable domain, filled in from reference TRBV7-2 and TRBJ1-6, reads GAGVSQSPSNKVTEKGKDVELRCDPISGHTALYWYRQSLGQGLEFLIYFQGNSAPDKSGLPSDRFSAERTGGSVSTLTIQRTQQEDSAVYLCASSLARLGGNSPLHFGNGTRLTVT.